This T cell receptor beta chain derives from a study of shared clonotypes between healthy human individuals. Study overall: Aged 18 to 49, the donors were a couple of women and a few men. General study points: The authors expected sequencing depth to affect clonotype sharing among donors.

In regard to this clone: What it binds is not known.

The authors distributed each subset's genomic DNA evenly over several immunoSEQ plates. Clones were sequenced by immunoSEQ multiplex PCR, and TCRdb holds only the in-frame ones, with some missing. The data hold roughly 500,000 clones, with 65% to 85% observed a single time. Germline V CDR1 and CDR2: KGHSH, LQKENI. The CDR3 is 14 amino acids. The V and J ends lost 1 base and 3 bases respectively, with 10 bases between them. Without sorting, samples used some 84 million PBMCs for genomic DNA. V gene TRBV18 combines with J gene TRBJ2-7; a weak D match, TRBD1 (6 bases). Material for sequencing was PBMCs. This clonotype originated in a middle-aged woman in good health. Some clones in this sample may be carry-over from other donors' samples. The CDR3 nucleotides are TGTGCCAGCTCACCACTGCCACAGGGCTACGAGCAGTACTTC. Encoded protein: CASSPLPQGYEQYF.